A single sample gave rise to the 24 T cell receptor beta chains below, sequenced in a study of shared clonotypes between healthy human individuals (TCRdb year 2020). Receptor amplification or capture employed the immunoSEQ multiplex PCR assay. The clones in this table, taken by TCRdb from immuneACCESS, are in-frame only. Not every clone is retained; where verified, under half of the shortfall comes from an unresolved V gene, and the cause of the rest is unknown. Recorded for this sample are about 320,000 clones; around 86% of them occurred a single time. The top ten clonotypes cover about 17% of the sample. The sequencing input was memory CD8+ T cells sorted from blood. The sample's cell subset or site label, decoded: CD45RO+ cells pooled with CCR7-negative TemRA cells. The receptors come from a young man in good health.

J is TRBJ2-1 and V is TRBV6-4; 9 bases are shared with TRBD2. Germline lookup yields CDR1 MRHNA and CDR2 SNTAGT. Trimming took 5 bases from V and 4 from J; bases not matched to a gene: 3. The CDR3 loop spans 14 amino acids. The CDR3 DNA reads TGTGCCAGCAGTTTGACTAGCGGATACAATGAGCAGTTCTTC. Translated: CASSLTSGYNEQFF.

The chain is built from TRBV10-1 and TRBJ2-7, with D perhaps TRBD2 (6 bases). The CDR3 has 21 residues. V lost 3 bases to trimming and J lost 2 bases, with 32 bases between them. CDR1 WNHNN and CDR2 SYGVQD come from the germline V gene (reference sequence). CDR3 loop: CASSDSTIELAEVRSPYEQYF. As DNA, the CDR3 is TGCGCCAGCAGTGACTCTACTATTGAATTAGCGGAAGTACGGAGCCCCTACGAGCAGTACTTC.

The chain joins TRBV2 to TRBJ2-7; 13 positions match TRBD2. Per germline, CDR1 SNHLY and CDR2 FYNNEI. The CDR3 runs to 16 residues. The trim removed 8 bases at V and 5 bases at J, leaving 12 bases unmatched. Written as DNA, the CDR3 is TGTGCCAGCCTCTTTCGCGGGACTAGCGGGATCAACGAGCAGTACTTC. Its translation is CASLFRGTSGINEQYF.

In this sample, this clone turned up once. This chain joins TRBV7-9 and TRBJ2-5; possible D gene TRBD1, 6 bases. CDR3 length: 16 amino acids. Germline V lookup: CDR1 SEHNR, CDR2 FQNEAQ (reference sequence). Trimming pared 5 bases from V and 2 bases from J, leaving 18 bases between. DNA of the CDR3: TGTGCCAGCAGCCCCCGGAGGTCGGACAGTCAAGAGACCCAGTACTTC. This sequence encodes CASSPRRSDSQETQYF.

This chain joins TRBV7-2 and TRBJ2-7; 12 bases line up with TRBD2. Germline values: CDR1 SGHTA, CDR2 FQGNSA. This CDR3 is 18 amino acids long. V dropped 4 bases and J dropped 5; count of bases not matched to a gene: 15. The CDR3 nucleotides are TGTGCCAGCAGCTCCGTTGGCTCTAGCGGGAGGGCAAGGAACGAGCAGTACTTC. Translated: CASSSVGSSGRARNEQYF.

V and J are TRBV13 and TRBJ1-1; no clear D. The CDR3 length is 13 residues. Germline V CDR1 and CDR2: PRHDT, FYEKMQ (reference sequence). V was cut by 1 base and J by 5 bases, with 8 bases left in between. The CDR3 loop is CASSLERWTEAFF. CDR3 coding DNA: TGTGCCAGCAGCTTAGAAAGGTGGACTGAAGCTTTCTTT.

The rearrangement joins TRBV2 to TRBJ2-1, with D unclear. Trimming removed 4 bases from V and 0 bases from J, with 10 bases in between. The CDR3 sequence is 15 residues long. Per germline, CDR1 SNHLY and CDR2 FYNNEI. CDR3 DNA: TGTGCCAGCAGTGGTGAGCGTCTCTCCTACAATGAGCAGTTCTTC. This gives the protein CASSGERLSYNEQFF.

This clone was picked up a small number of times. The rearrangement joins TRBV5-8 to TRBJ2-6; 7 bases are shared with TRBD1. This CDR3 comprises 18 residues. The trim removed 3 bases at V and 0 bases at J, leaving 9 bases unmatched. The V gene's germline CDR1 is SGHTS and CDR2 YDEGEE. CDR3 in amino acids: CASSSQGVLSSGANVLTF. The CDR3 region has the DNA TGTGCCAGCAGCTCCCAGGGGGTTCTTAGCTCTGGGGCCAACGTCCTGACTTTC.

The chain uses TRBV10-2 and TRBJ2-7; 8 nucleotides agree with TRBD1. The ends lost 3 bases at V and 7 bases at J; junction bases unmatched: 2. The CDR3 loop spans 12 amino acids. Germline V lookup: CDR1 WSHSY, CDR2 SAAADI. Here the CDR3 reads CASSDRGREQYF. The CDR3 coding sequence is TGCGCCAGCAGTGACAGGGGGCGGGAGCAGTACTTC.

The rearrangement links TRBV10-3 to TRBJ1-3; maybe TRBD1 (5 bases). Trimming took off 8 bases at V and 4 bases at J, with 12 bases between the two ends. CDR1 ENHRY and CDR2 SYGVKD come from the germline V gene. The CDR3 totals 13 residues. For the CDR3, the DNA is TGTGCCATCGGGGGTTATTTAGGAAACACCATATATTTT. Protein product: CAIGGYLGNTIYF.

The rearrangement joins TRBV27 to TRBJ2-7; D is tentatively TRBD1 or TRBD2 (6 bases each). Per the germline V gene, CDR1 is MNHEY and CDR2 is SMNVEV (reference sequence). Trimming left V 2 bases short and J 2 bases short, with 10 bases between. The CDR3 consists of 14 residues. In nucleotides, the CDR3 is TGTGCCAGCAGTTTAGGGGGGCCCCCCTACGAGCAGTACTTC. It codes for CASSLGGPPYEQYF.

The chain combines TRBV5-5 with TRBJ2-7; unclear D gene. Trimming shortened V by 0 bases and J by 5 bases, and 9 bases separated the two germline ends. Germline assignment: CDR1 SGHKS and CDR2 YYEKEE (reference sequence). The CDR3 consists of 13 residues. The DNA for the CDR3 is TGTGCCAGCAGCTTGGATATAGAGGACGAGCAGTACTTC. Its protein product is CASSLDIEDEQYF.

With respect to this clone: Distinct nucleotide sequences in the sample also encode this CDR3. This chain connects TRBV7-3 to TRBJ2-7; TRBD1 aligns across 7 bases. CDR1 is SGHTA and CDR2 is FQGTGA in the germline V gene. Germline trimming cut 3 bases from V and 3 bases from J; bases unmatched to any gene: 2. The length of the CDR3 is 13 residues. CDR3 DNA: TGTGCCAGCAGCTTCCGACAGGGCTACGAGCAGTACTTC. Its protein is CASSFRQGYEQYF.

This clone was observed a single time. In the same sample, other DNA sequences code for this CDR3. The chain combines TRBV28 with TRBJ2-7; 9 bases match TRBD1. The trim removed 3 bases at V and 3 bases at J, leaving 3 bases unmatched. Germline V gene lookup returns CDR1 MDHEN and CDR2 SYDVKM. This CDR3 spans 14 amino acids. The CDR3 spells CASSFGQGSYEQYF. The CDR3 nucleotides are TGTGCCAGCAGTTTTGGACAGGGGAGCTACGAGCAGTACTTC. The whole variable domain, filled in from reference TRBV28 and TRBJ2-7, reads DVKVTQSSRYLVKRTGEKVFLECVQDMDHENMFWYRQDPGLGLRLIYFSYDVKMKEKGDIPEGYSVSREKKERFSLILESASTNQTSMYLCASSFGQGSYEQYFGPGTRLTVT.

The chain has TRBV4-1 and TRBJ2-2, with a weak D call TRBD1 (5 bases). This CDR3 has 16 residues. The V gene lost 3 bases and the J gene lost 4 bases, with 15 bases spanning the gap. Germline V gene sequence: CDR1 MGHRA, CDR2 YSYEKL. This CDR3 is CASSQRSLTGTGELFF. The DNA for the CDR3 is TGCGCCAGCAGCCAGAGGTCACTAACAGGCACCGGGGAGCTGTTTTTT.

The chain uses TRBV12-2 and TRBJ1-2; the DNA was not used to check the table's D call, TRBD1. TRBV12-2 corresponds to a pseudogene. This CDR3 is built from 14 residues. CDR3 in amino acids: CASRLRDREDGYTF. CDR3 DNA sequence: TGTGCAAGTCGCTTGCGGGACAGGGAGGATGGCTACACCTTC.

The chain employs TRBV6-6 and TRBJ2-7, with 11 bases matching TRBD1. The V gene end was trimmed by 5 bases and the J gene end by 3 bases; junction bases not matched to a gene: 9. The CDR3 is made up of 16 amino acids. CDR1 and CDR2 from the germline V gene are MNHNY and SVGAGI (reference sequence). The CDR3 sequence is CASSRTGGAGIYEQYF. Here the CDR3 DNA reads TGTGCCAGCAGTCGGACAGGGGGCGCGGGCATCTACGAGCAGTACTTC.

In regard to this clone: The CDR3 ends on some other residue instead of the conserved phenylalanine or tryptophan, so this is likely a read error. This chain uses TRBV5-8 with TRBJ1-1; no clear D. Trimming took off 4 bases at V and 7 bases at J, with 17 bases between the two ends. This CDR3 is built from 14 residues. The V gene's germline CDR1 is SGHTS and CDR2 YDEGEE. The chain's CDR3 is CASSPTAWDGEAFS. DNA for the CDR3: TGTGCCAGCAGCCCCACGGCTTGGGATGGTGAAGCTTTCTCT.

Here the CDR3 DNA reads TGTGCCAGCAGCTTAGAATACCTAGCGGGAGTAAGGAAGTGGAAGACCCAGTACTTC. It encodes CASSLEYLAGVRKWKTQYF. The chain couples TRBV13 to TRBJ2-5; 10 bases agree with TRBD2. The CDR3 sequence is 19 residues long. The V gene end was trimmed by 1 base and the J gene end by 6 bases; junction bases not matched to a gene: 17. From germline, CDR1 is PRHDT and CDR2 FYEKMQ (reference sequence).

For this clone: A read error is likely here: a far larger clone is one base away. The CDR3, as DNA: TGTGCCAGCAGCTTTTGGGACAGCTACGAGCAGTACTTC. Amino acids: CASSFWDSYEQYF. The chain joins TRBV7-9 to TRBJ2-7; 7 bases are a match to TRBD1. The CDR3 is 13 amino acids. The germline V gene has CDR1 SEHNR and CDR2 FQNEAQ (reference sequence). Unmatched junction bases numbered 2, after V lost 3 bases and J lost 3 bases.

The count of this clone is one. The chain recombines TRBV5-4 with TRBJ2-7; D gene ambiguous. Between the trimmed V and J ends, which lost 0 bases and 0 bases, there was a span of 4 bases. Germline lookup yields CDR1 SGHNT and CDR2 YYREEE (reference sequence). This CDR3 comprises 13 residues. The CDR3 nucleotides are TGTGCCAGCAGCTTGGGCAGCTCCTACGAGCAGTACTTC. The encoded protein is CASSLGSSYEQYF.

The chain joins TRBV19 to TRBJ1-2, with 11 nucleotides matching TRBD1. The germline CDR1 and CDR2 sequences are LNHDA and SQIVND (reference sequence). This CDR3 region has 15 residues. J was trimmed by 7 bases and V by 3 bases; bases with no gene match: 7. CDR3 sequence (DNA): TGTGCCAGTAGTATGAAGGGACAGGGGGTGGCTGGCTACACCTTC. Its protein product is CASSMKGQGVAGYTF.

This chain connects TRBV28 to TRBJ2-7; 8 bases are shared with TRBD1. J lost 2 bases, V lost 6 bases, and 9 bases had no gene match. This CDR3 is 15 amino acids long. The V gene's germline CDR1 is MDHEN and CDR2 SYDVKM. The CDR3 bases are TGTGCCAGCAGCGCGTCCGGGACAGGTCCCTACGAGCAGTACTTC. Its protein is CASSASGTGPYEQYF.

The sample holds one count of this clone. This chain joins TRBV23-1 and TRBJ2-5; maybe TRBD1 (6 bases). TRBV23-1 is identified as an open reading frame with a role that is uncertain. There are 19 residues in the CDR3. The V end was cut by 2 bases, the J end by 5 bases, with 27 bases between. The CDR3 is CASSQAPPTQQQGRETQYF. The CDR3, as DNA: TGCGCCAGCAGTCAAGCCCCGCCCACGCAACAACAGGGTAGGGAGACCCAGTACTTC.